The 23 T cell receptor beta chains given below trace back to one sample, sequenced in a study of blood T cell repertoires in COVID-19. Generated by immunoSEQ multiplex PCR, the TCRdb table keeps only in-frame clones and is missing some. This sample has some 110,000 clones, with approximately 90% found just once. The sequenced sample was peripheral blood. All receptors derive from a human donor in a cohort sampled during active COVID-19.

The chain has TRBV3-1 (or the pseudogene TRBV3-2) and TRBJ2-7, with 7 bases that match TRBD1. Trimming took 1 base from V and 2 from J; bases not matched to a gene: 8. The germline gives CDR1 LGHDT, CDR2 YNNKEL (reference sequence). The CDR3 consists of 16 residues. The CDR3 here is CASSQGTGRLTYEQYF. Here the CDR3 DNA reads TGTGCCAGCAGCCAAGGGACAGGCCGATTGACCTACGAGCAGTACTTC.

This clone was found a few times. The chain has TRBV15 and TRBJ1-3; D remains ambiguous. Looked up from germline, CDR1 is LNHNV and CDR2 is YYDKDF (reference sequence). The CDR3 is 17 amino acids. V lost 0 bases to trimming and J lost 0 bases, with 12 bases between them. For the CDR3, the DNA is TGTGCCACCAGCAGAGATTTGCCGGCAGGCTCTGGAAACACCATATATTTT. Translation: CATSRDLPAGSGNTIYF.

The J gene is TRBJ2-7, the V gene TRBV5-4, with D uncertain. Trimming pared 3 bases from V and 10 bases from J, leaving 11 bases between. The germline CDR1 and CDR2 sequences are SGHNT and YYREEE (reference sequence). CDR3 length equals 11 residues. CDR3 protein: CASSSETRQYF. In nucleotides, the CDR3 is TGTGCCAGCAGCTCTGAAACGAGACAGTACTTC.

This chain joins TRBV2 and TRBJ2-1; D may be TRBD1 (6 bases). Germline assignment: CDR1 SNHLY and CDR2 FYNNEI. CDR3 length: 13 residues. V was clipped by 7 bases and J by 8 bases, with 15 bases between them. CDR3 DNA: TGTGCCAGCAAAGCTAGGGGGTCCGATGAGCAGTTCTTC. Protein: CASKARGSDEQFF.

The CDR3 loop is CASGSLDSTNTGELFF. CDR3 DNA: TGTGCCAGTGGCTCCCTGGACAGCACCAACACCGGGGAGCTGTTTTTT. The chain recombines TRBV19 with TRBJ2-2; a weak D match, TRBD1 (6 bases). The length of the CDR3 is 16 residues. Trimming took 8 bases from V and 2 from J, leaving 18 bases between them. CDR1 is LNHDA and CDR2 is SQIVND in the germline V gene (reference sequence).

The chain links TRBV11-2 to TRBJ1-2, with TRBD1 matching 10 bases. CDR3 length equals 16 residues. With 0 bases clipped from V and 6 bases from J, the junction kept 7 bases outside the gene matches. The germline V gene has CDR1 SGHAT and CDR2 FQNNGV. The CDR3 loop is CASSLDLGDRGNGYTF. In DNA, the CDR3 is TGTGCCAGCAGCTTAGATCTCGGGGACAGGGGAAATGGCTACACCTTC. Filled out from reference TRBV11-2 and TRBJ1-2, the complete variable domain reads EAGVAQSPRYKIIEKRQSVAFWCNPISGHATLYWYQQILGQGPKLLIQFQNNGVVDDSQLPKDRFSAERLKGVDSTLKIQPAKLEDSAVYLCASSLDLGDRGNGYTFGSGTRLTVV.

This chain joins TRBV19 and TRBJ1-3, with a weak D call TRBD1 (5 bases). The CDR3 runs 17 residues. CDR1 is LNHDA and CDR2 is SQIVND in the germline V gene (reference sequence). Between the trimmed V and J ends, which lost 7 bases and 0 bases, there was a span of 19 bases. CDR3 amino acids: CASNRLTGASSGNTIYF. CDR3 bases: TGTGCCAGTAACCGGCTCACAGGAGCGAGCTCTGGAAACACCATATATTTT.

The V and J genes are TRBV19 and TRBJ2-3; no firm D call. CDR1 LNHDA and CDR2 SQIVND come from the germline V gene (reference sequence). The CDR3 spans 10 residues. V lost 10 bases and J 7 bases, leaving 9 bases between the germline ends. In DNA, the CDR3 is TGTGCCACGAGGAGTCATACGCAGTATTTT. Amino acids: CATRSHTQYF. Full variable domain (rest looked up from reference TRBV19 and TRBJ2-3): DGGITQSPKYLFRKEGQNVTLSCEQNLNHDAMYWYRQDPGQGLRLIYYSQIVNDFQKGDIAEGYSVSREKKESFPLTVTSAQKNPTAFYLCATRSHTQYFGPGTRLTVL.

This rearrangement joins TRBV2 to TRBJ1-5, with TRBD1 as a possible D gene (6 bases). The CDR3 covers 16 residues. Germline lookup yields CDR1 SNHLY and CDR2 FYNNEI. V lost 7 bases and J 6 bases, leaving 22 bases between the germline ends. CDR3 protein: CASNPARTAGFQPQHF. The DNA of the CDR3 is TGTGCCAGCAACCCGGCGCGGACAGCAGGTTTTCAGCCCCAGCATTTT.

The chain employs TRBV19 and TRBJ1-1; D is ambiguous. In germline, CDR1 is LNHDA, CDR2 SQIVND (reference sequence). Trimming removed 0 bases at V and 7 bases at J, with 6 bases between. The CDR3 length is 12 residues. The CDR3 region has the DNA TGTGCCAGTAGTATAGATTCCAATGAAGCTTTCTTT. It specifies CASSIDSNEAFF.

The rearrangement joins TRBV5-5 to TRBJ1-1; 9 bases agree with TRBD1. The germline V gene encodes CDR1 SGHKS and CDR2 YYEKEE (reference sequence). V was clipped by 0 bases and J by 1 base; unmatched bases: 1. The CDR3 has 15 residues. CDR3 amino acids: CASSLEGQGNTEAFF. CDR3 nucleotides: TGTGCCAGCAGCTTGGAGGGACAGGGGAACACTGAAGCTTTCTTT.

The V call is TRBV6-1, the J call TRBJ1-1; perhaps TRBD1 as D (5 bases). V was shortened by 3 bases and J by 4 bases, with 9 bases between the two germline ends. Germline CDR1 is MNHNS and CDR2 is SASEGT. The CDR3 runs 13 residues. The DNA of the CDR3 is TGTGCCAGCAGTGACGGACATTTCACTGAAGCTTTCTTT. Protein sequence: CASSDGHFTEAFF.

The chain recombines TRBV6-5 with TRBJ2-5; 7 bases fit TRBD1. V was clipped by 6 bases and J by 4 bases; unmatched bases: 5. This CDR3 comprises 13 residues. Germline assignment: CDR1 MNHEY and CDR2 SVGAGI. Here the CDR3 reads CASSATGLETQYF. For the CDR3, the DNA is TGTGCCAGCAGCGCGACAGGGTTAGAGACCCAGTACTTC.

This clone has just one count. The rearrangement links TRBV28 to TRBJ1-5, with 7 nucleotides matching TRBD1. The CDR3 sequence is 14 residues long. J gave up 4 bases and V 7 bases, and 7 bases lay outside the gene matches. Germline lookup yields CDR1 MDHEN and CDR2 SYDVKM. In DNA, the CDR3 is TGTGCCAGCACACCAGGGGGACGGAATCAGCCCCAGCATTTT. This encodes CASTPGGRNQPQHF.

This clone was seen once. The chain carries TRBV4-1 and TRBJ2-5; D is possibly TRBD2 (5 bases). The germline gives CDR1 MGHRA, CDR2 YSYEKL. Trimming removed 1 base from V and 2 bases from J, with 8 bases in between. This CDR3 region has 14 residues. The CDR3 sequence is CASSQVLAQETQYF. The CDR3 DNA follows: TGCGCCAGCAGCCAAGTCCTAGCACAAGAGACCCAGTACTTC.

The rearrangement links TRBV28 to TRBJ1-2; 10 bases line up with TRBD1. V gave up 5 bases and J gave up 2 bases; unmatched junction bases: 5. The CDR3 length is 15 residues. The germline CDR1 and CDR2 sequences are MDHEN and SYDVKM. The CDR3 sequence is CASSPAGQGNYGYTF. CDR3 nucleotides: TGTGCCAGCAGTCCCGCGGGACAGGGGAACTATGGCTACACCTTC.

The chain uses TRBV7-2 and TRBJ2-3, with 10 bases matching TRBD1. V shed 5 bases and J 5 bases; nucleotides not matched to a gene: 4. CDR3 length: 14 residues. The germline gives CDR1 SGHTA, CDR2 FQGNSA. CDR3: CASSADRGQDTQYF. The DNA for the CDR3 is TGTGCCAGCAGCGCCGACAGGGGGCAAGATACGCAGTATTTT. Supplemented by reference TRBV7-2 and TRBJ2-3, the full variable domain reads GAGVSQSPSNKVTEKGKDVELRCDPISGHTALYWYRQSLGQGLEFLIYFQGNSAPDKSGLPSDRFSAERTGGSVSTLTIQRTQQEDSAVYLCASSADRGQDTQYFGPGTRLTVL.

Comment on this clone: The junction differs from germline at one of its ends, possibly a read error. This chain joins TRBV7-8 and TRBJ2-7; D remains unclear. Germline-derived CDR1 and CDR2 are SGHVS and FQNEAQ. This CDR3 is 11 amino acids long. The CDR3 nucleotides read TGTGCCAGCAGCTTAGTTAGAAGTATGCACTTC. This sequence encodes CASSLVRSMHF.

J is TRBJ2-3 and V is TRBV24-1; D not certain. The CDR3 totals 14 residues. Germline CDR1 KGHDR, CDR2 SFDVKD. Between the trimmed V and J ends, which lost 7 bases and 4 bases, there was a span of 14 bases. CDR3 amino acids: CATSRGNGADTQYF. DNA for the CDR3: TGTGCCACCAGCCGAGGCAATGGTGCAGATACGCAGTATTTT.

The J gene is TRBJ2-7, the V gene TRBV3-1 (or the pseudogene TRBV3-2); possibly TRBD1 for D (5 bases). Germline values: CDR1 LGHDT, CDR2 YNNKEL (reference sequence). Trimming pared 0 bases from V and 8 bases from J, leaving 17 bases between. The CDR3 covers 15 residues. The CDR3 DNA is TGTGCCAGCAGCCAAGATCTTGCCCAGGGTGGAAAGCAGTACTTC. Protein product: CASSQDLAQGGKQYF.

The chain combines TRBV7-2 with TRBJ1-2; 7 bases are shared with TRBD1. Trimming at V came to 2 bases and at J to 0 bases, leaving 3 bases not matched to a gene. The CDR3 is made up of 15 amino acids. CDR1 and CDR2 (germline): SGHTA, FQGNSA. The CDR3 DNA sequence: TGTGCCAGCAGCTTAACAGGGGTTACTAACTATGGCTACACCTTC. This sequence encodes CASSLTGVTNYGYTF.

This chain uses TRBV11-2 with TRBJ2-7; possibly TRBD2 for D (6 bases). This CDR3 region has 14 residues. CDR1 is SGHAT, CDR2 FQNNGV, per germline. The V and J ends lost 1 base and 1 base respectively, with 8 bases between them. The CDR3 region is CASSLVAGSYEQYF. CDR3 DNA: TGTGCCAGCAGCTTAGTTGCGGGATCCTACGAGCAGTACTTC.

Details on this clone: The sample holds other DNA sequences that translate to the same CDR3. The chain couples TRBV18 to TRBJ2-7; weak D call: TRBD2 (5 bases). V shed 2 bases and J shed 4 bases, with 6 bases lying between them. This CDR3 comprises 12 residues. Germline V lookup: CDR1 KGHSH, CDR2 LQKENI. The CDR3 is CASSPGGYEQYF. The DNA for the CDR3 is TGTGCCAGCTCACCAGGAGGATACGAGCAGTACTTC. Drawing the rest from reference TRBV18 and TRBJ2-7, the complete variable domain is NAGVMQNPRHLVRRRGQEARLRCSPMKGHSHVYWYRQLPEEGLKFMVYLQKENIIDESGMPKERFSAEFPKEGPSILRIQQVVRGDSAAYFCASSPGGYEQYFGPGTRLTVT.